The clone carrying this T cell receptor beta chain was detected many times. The sample comes from a study of T-cell reconstitution after alpha-beta-depleted transplantation in children. Unique molecular identifiers were used to barcode this TCRbeta library. TCRdb reanalysed the PCR reads using MiXCR and keeps one entry per CDR3 protein. This sample has 90,000 to 130,000 distinct CDR3 sequences, with about a tenth found just once. This CDR3 has 13 residues. Germline values: CDR1 SGHRS, CDR2 YFSETQ. The germline V and J ends were trimmed by 2 bases and 2 bases, with 8 bases remaining between them. The source of this sequence is a human donor who donated a stem cell graft to a child with acute lymphoblastic leukemia. The V call is TRBV5-1, the J call TRBJ2-7; D may be TRBD1 (5 bases). The sequencing used PBMCs from the stem cell graft donor, collected from the stem cell graft. The CDR3 is CASSLGEAYEQYF. DNA of the CDR3: TGCGCCAGCAGCTTAGGGGAAGCCTACGAGCAGTACTTC.